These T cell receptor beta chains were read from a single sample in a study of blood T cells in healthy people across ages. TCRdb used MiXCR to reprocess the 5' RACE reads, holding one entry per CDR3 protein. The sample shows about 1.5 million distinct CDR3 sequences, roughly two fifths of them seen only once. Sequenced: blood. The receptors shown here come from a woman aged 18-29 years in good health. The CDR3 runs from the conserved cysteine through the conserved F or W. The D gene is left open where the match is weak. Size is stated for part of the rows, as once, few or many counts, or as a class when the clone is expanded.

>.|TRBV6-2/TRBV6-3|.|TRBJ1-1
CASSYSRSTGEAFF
TGTGCCAGCAGTTACTCGAGGAGTACCGGTGAAGCTTTCTTT
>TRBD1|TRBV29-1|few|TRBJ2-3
CSVESGQGERITDTQYF
TGCAGCGTTGAATCCGGTCAGGGGGAACGGATCACAGATACGCAGTATTTT
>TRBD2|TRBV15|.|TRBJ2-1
CATSRGPSGNNEQFF
TGTGCCACCAGCAGGGGCCCTAGCGGGAACAATGAGCAGTTCTTC
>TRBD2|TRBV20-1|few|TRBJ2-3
CSARGPSGSTDTQYF
TGCAGTGCAAGAGGCCCTAGCGGGAGCACAGATACGCAGTATTTT
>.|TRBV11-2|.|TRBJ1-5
CASSLGDWGNQPQHF
TGTGCCAGCAGCTTAGGGGATTGGGGCAATCAGCCCCAGCATTTT
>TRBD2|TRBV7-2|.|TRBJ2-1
CASRLAGGMGEQFF
TGTGCCAGCAGACTAGCGGGAGGGATGGGTGAGCAGTTCTTC
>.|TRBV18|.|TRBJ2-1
CASSPERASYNEQFF
TGTGCCAGCTCACCAGAGCGGGCGTCCTACAATGAGCAGTTCTTC
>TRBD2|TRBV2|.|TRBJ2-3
CASSEALMITSGNTDTQYF
TGTGCCAGCAGTGAAGCGCTTATGATAACTAGCGGGAATACAGATACGCAGTATTTT
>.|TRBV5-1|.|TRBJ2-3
CASSLFSGSSTDTQYF
TGCGCCAGCAGCTTATTTAGCGGTTCTAGCACAGATACGCAGTATTTT
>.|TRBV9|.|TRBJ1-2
CASSANLFYGYTF
TGTGCCAGCAGCGCCAATTTGTTCTATGGCTACACCTTC
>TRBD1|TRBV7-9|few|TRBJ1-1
CASSLWTGKIMNTEAFF
TGTGCCAGCAGCCTGTGGACAGGGAAGATTATGAACACTGAAGCTTTCTTT
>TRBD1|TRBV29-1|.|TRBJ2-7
CSVAPLQGKYEQYF
TGCAGCGTTGCTCCCTTACAGGGGAAATACGAGCAGTACTTC
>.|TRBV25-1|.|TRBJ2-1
CASMFDNEQFF
TGTGCCAGCATGTTTGACAATGAGCAGTTCTTC
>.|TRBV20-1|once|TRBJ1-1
CSATNRRRNTEAFF
TGCAGTGCTACCAACAGGAGACGGAACACTGAAGCTTTCTTT
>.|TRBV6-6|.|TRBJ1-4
CASSLDRLEERLFF
TGTGCCAGCAGCCTTGACAGGTTAGAAGAAAGACTGTTTTTT
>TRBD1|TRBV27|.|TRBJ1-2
CASRWTGGGYTF
TGTGCCAGCAGGTGGACAGGGGGCGGCTACACCTTC
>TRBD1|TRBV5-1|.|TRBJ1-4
CASSRTGQLATNEKLFF
TGCGCCAGCAGCAGGACAGGACAACTTGCAACTAATGAAAAACTGTTTTTT
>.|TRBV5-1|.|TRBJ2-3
CVSSLFLTDTQYF
TGCGTCAGCAGCTTGTTCCTAACTGATACGCAGTATTTT
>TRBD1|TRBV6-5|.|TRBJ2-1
CASGYGTGADNEQFF
TGTGCCAGCGGTTATGGGACAGGGGCGGACAATGAGCAGTTCTTC
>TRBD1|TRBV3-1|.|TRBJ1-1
CASSQNAGQAYGTEAFF
TGTGCCAGCAGCCAAAATGCGGGACAGGCCTATGGGACTGAAGCTTTCTTT
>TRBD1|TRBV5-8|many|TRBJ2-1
CASRHTGGSYNEQFF
TGTGCCAGCAGACACACAGGGGGTTCCTACAATGAGCAGTTCTTC
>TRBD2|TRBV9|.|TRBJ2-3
CASSVAGGSYTDTQYF
TGTGCCAGCAGCGTAGCAGGCGGGAGTTACACAGATACGCAGTATTTT
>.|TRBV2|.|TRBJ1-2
CTSSVIQRYGYTF
TGTACCAGCAGTGTCATACAGCGCTATGGCTACACCTTC